Below, 10 T cell receptor beta chains from the same sample are listed, as sequenced in a study of cytomegalovirus exposure and HLA in healthy donors. Use of 60 Vbeta and 13 Jbeta primers characterized the PCR. Assay used: immunoSEQ multiplex PCR; TCRdb lists only in-frame clones, some missing. The table includes around 140,000 clones, approximately 80% detected once. Sequences were obtained from PBMCs. These receptors came from a woman younger than 35 in good health and CMV-seronegative.

CDR3 residues: CAISGVGQGAIGELFF. The CDR3 DNA reads as TGTGCCATCAGTGGTGTGGGACAGGGGGCGATCGGGGAGCTGTTTTTT. The chain links TRBV10-3 to TRBJ2-2; 12 nucleotides align to TRBD1. The CDR3 extends over 16 amino acids. J lost 7 bases, V lost 4 bases, and 7 bases had no gene match. Germline V lookup: CDR1 ENHRY, CDR2 SYGVKD.

This clone was picked up a small number of times. A much larger clonotype is one base distant, so this may be a read error. V gene TRBV2 combines with J gene TRBJ2-2; 7 bases agree with TRBD2. V was pared by 4 bases and J by 1 base, with 0 bases of the junction left unmatched. The germline CDR1 and CDR2 sequences are SNHLY and FYNNEI. The CDR3 contains 14 residues. CDR3 in DNA: TGTGCCAGCAGTGCTAGCGGGAACACCGGGGAGCTGTTTTTT. It specifies CASSASGNTGELFF.

The chain combines TRBV18 with TRBJ1-1; TRBD1 matches at 7 bases. After removal of 2 bases from V and 4 bases from J, the junction contained 7 bases not matched to a gene. This CDR3 region has 15 residues. Germline-derived CDR1 and CDR2 are KGHSH and LQKENI. This CDR3 reads CASSPGEQGPTEAFF. CDR3 DNA: TGTGCCAGCTCACCAGGGGAACAGGGGCCCACTGAAGCTTTCTTT. The full variable domain, completed using reference TRBV18 and TRBJ1-1, is NAGVMQNPRHLVRRRGQEARLRCSPMKGHSHVYWYRQLPEEGLKFMVYLQKENIIDESGMPKERFSAEFPKEGPSILRIQQVVRGDSAAYFCASSPGEQGPTEAFFGQGTRLTVV.

The chain carries TRBV19 and TRBJ1-2; tentatively, D is TRBD1 (5 bases). The germline V and J ends were trimmed by 3 bases and 4 bases, with 12 bases remaining between them. The CDR3 has 14 residues. Germline-derived CDR1 and CDR2 are LNHDA and SQIVND (reference sequence). The CDR3 loop reads CASSMGGSLYGYTF. In nucleotides, the CDR3 is TGTGCCAGTAGTATGGGGGGATCCCTCTATGGCTACACCTTC.

The rearrangement joins TRBV5-6 to TRBJ2-1, with 7 bases that match TRBD1. The CDR3 is 18 amino acids. The germline V gene encodes CDR1 SGHDT and CDR2 YYEEEE. Unmatched junction bases numbered 9, after V lost 0 bases and J lost 0 bases. The DNA of the CDR3 is TGTGCCAGCAGCTTGGTCGCCCTAGGGGACAGCTCCTACAATGAGCAGTTCTTC. Its protein product is CASSLVALGDSSYNEQFF.

The rearrangement joins TRBV15 to TRBJ2-5; TRBD1 matches 9 bases. CDR3 length: 13 amino acids. Losses at the gene ends were 8 bases for V and 3 bases for J; bases not matched to a gene: 4. Germline V CDR1 and CDR2: LNHNV, YYDKDF (reference sequence). DNA for the CDR3: TGTGCCACCTCACAGGGGGCAAAAGAGACCCAGTACTTC. Translated, it gives CATSQGAKETQYF.

This clone was counted a few times. The chain has TRBV4-1 and TRBJ2-5; D is unclear. Trimming took off 0 bases at V and 3 bases at J, with 17 bases between the two ends. This CDR3 spans 17 amino acids. Germline loops: CDR1 MGHRA, CDR2 YSYEKL. The CDR3 region has the DNA TGCGCCAGCAGCCAAGACCCTATAAGTGCACTGGAAGAGACCCAGTACTTC. The encoded protein is CASSQDPISALEETQYF.

The chain has TRBV19 and TRBJ1-4; possible D gene TRBD1, 5 bases. The CDR3 loop spans 15 amino acids. The V gene's germline CDR1 is LNHDA and CDR2 SQIVND (reference sequence). Trimming shortened V by 6 bases and J by 8 bases, and 19 bases separated the two germline ends. CDR3 nucleotides: TGTGCCAGTAGCAGGCTTATGGGGGGAAGCGAAAAACTGTTTTTT. Its translation: CASSRLMGGSEKLFF.

This clone was seen just once. The chain carries TRBV4-1 and TRBJ1-3, with 7 nucleotides matching TRBD1. Germline trimming cut 1 base from V and 4 bases from J; bases unmatched to any gene: 4. Germline V lookup: CDR1 MGHRA, CDR2 YSYEKL. The CDR3 totals 15 residues. As DNA, the CDR3 is TGCGCCAGCAGCCAAGTAGGAGGGGGCGGAAACACCATATATTTT. This sequence encodes CASSQVGGGGNTIYF.

As concerns this clone: This sample also contains other DNA sequences that code for the same CDR3. The chain couples TRBV5-4 to TRBJ2-7, with TRBD2 identical over 9 bases. V trimming: 0 bases; J trimming: 4 bases; junction bases outside the gene matches: 2. The CDR3 is 14 amino acids. Germline values: CDR1 SGHNT, CDR2 YYREEE (reference sequence). Here the CDR3 reads CASSLGSGSYEQYF. In DNA form, the CDR3 reads TGTGCCAGCAGCTTGGGTAGCGGGAGTTACGAGCAGTACTTC.